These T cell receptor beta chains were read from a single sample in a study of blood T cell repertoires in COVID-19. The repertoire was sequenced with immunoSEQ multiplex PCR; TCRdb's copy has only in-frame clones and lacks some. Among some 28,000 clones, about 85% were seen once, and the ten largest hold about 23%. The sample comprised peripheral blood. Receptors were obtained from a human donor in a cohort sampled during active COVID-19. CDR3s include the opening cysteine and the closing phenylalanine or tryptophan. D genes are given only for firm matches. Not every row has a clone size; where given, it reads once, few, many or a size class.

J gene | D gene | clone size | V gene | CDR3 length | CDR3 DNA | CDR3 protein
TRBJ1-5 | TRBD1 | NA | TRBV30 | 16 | TGTGCCTGGAGCGGGGGGTGGACAGGGAGCAATCAGCCCCAGCATTTT | CAWSGGWTGSNQPQHF
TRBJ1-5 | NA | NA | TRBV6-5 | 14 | TGTGCCAGCAGACCATCGGGGAGCAATCAGCCCCAGCATTTT | CASRPSGSNQPQHF
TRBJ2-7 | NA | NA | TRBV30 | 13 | TGTGCCTGGAGTTGGAGTAGCGACTACGAGCAGTACTTC | CAWSWSSDYEQYF
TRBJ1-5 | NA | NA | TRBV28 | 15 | TGTGCCAGCGTCCCCACCAGGGGTCGCAATCAGCCCCAGCATTTT | CASVPTRGRNQPQHF
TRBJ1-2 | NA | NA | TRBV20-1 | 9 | TGCAGTGCTAAGCCTGGCTACACCTTC | CSAKPGYTF
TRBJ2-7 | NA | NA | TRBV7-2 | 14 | TGTGCCAGCAGCTTATTACAGGGCCCCTACGAGCAGTACTTC | CASSLLQGPYEQYF
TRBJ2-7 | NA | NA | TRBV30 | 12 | TGTGCCTGCCCCGGGGGGCTGGGGGAGCAGTACTTC | CACPGGLGEQYF
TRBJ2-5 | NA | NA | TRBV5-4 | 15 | TGTGCCAGCAACGAGGAGGGGATCAATCAAGAGACCCAGTACTTC | CASNEEGINQETQYF
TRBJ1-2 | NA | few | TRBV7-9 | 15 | TGTGCCAGCAGCTTAGCGTCCAGTCCTAACTATGGCTACACCTTC | CASSLASSPNYGYTF
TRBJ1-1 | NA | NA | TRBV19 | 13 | TGTGCCAGTAGTATGGGAGGGAGCACTGAAGCTTTCTTT | CASSMGGSTEAFF
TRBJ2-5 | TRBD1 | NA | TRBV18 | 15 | TGTGCCAGCTCACCAGCAGGACAGGGAAATGTCGGCCAGTACTTC | CASSPAGQGNVGQYF
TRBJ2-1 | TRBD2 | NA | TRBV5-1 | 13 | TGCGCCAGCAGCCCCTATTCTGGCGGGGGGCAGTTCTTC | CASSPYSGGGQFF
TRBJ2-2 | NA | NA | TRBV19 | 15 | TGTGCCAGTAGTATCCGCAGGGAGAACACCGGGGAGCTGTTTTTT | CASSIRRENTGELFF
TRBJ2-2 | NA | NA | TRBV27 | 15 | TGTGCCAGCAGTTTATGGTCCGGGAACACCGGGGAGCTGTTTTTT | CASSLWSGNTGELFF
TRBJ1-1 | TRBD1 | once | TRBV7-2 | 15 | TGTGCCAGCAGCTCCAGGGGGTTCGTTGACACTGAAGCTTTCTTT | CASSSRGFVDTEAFF
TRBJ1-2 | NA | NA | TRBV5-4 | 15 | TGTGCCAGCAGCCGGGGGAGGGAGGGCGGCGATGGCTACACCTTC | CASSRGREGGDGYTF
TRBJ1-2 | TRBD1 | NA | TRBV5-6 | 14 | TGTGCCAGCAGCCTGCACAGGGGCAGGTATGGCTACACCTTC | CASSLHRGRYGYTF
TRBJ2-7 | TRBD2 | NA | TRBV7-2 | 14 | TGTGCCAGCAGCTTGCCTAGCGGGACTTACGAGCAGTACTTC | CASSLPSGTYEQYF
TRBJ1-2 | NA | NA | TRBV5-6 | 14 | TGTGCCAGCAGCATCGTGGACAGAATCTATGGCTACACCTTC | CASSIVDRIYGYTF
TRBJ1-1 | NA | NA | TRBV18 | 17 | TGTGCCAGCTCACCGGCTAAGACTTGGACAGAGAACACTGAAGCTTTCTTT | CASSPAKTWTENTEAFF